A single sample is the source of the 10 T cell receptor beta chains below, sequenced in a study of shared clonotypes between healthy human individuals. This table comes from immunoSEQ multiplex PCR, and its TCRdb copy is limited to in-frame clones, with some not included. The data show about 380,000 clones, 96% seen once. Sample: memory CD8+ T cells sorted from blood. Subset defined: CD45RO+ cells pooled with CCR7-negative TemRA cells. These TCRs come from a man aged 25-45 years in good health.

This chain links TRBV7-9 with TRBJ2-1; 11 bases match TRBD2. The CDR3 sequence is 15 residues long. V trimming: 4 bases; J trimming: 9 bases; junction bases outside the gene matches: 8. Germline assignment: CDR1 SEHNR and CDR2 FQNEAQ (reference sequence). CDR3 bases: TGTGCCAGCAGCTCCACTAGCGGGAGTATAGGTGAGCAGTTCTTC. It specifies CASSSTSGSIGEQFF.

The chain couples TRBV19 to TRBJ2-4; 8 bases align to TRBD1. V was pared by 7 bases and J by 7 bases, with 21 bases of the junction left unmatched. Germline V gives CDR1 LNHDA, CDR2 SQIVND (reference sequence). CDR3 size: 18 residues. For the CDR3, the DNA is TGTGCCAGTACCGACCCCCGACAGGGGCCTACGTTGAGGAACATTCAGTACTTC. The encoded protein is CASTDPRQGPTLRNIQYF.

This clone appeared a few times. The gene calls are TRBV5-5 and TRBJ2-7, with a possible D match to TRBD2 (5 bases). The V end lost 3 bases, the J end lost 2 bases, and 18 bases lay between the germline ends. The germline V gene encodes CDR1 SGHKS and CDR2 YYEKEE (reference sequence). The CDR3 has 16 residues. The DNA for the CDR3 is TGTGCCAGCAGCTCCCTACTCGTTGACGGGGCCTACGAGCAGTACTTC. Its translation is CASSSLLVDGAYEQYF.

V is TRBV20-1 and J is TRBJ2-2, with D hard to call. The germline V gene has CDR1 DFQATT and CDR2 SNEGSKA (reference sequence). The CDR3 contains 11 residues. Trimming pared 3 bases from V and 4 bases from J, leaving 3 bases between. The CDR3 DNA is TGCAGTGCTAGGGTCACCGGGGAGCTGTTTTTT. It codes for CSARVTGELFF.

This chain uses TRBV7-2 with TRBJ2-1; 7 bases line up with TRBD2. V shed 1 base, J shed 4 bases, and the junction held 4 bases outside the gene matches. This CDR3 has 15 amino acids. Germline lookup yields CDR1 SGHTA and CDR2 FQGNSA. As DNA, the CDR3 is TGTGCCAGCAGCTTAGATTCGGGACTATACAATGAGCAGTTCTTC. This encodes CASSLDSGLYNEQFF.

The chain recombines TRBV2 with TRBJ2-5; 8 positions agree with TRBD1. The CDR3 consists of 14 residues. The germline CDR1 and CDR2 sequences are SNHLY and FYNNEI. V lost 8 bases to trimming and J lost 6 bases; unmatched junction nucleotides: 11. CDR3: CASGTTGQGQTQYF. CDR3 nucleotide sequence: TGTGCCAGCGGAACTACCGGACAGGGACAGACCCAGTACTTC.

V usage is TRBV19 and J usage is TRBJ2-1; 7 nucleotides match TRBD2. CDR3 length: 17 residues. The V and J ends lost 2 bases and 0 bases, in that order; junction bases with no gene match: 7. Per germline, CDR1 LNHDA and CDR2 SQIVND (reference sequence). DNA of the CDR3: TGTGCCAGTAGTATATATAGGGGCGGGAGCTCCTACAATGAGCAGTTCTTC. Translation: CASSIYRGGSSYNEQFF.

The V gene is TRBV10-3, the J gene TRBJ2-1; a weak D match, TRBD1 (5 bases). Germline CDR1 reads ENHRY; CDR2 reads SYGVKD. The CDR3 contains 12 residues. Between the trimmed V and J ends, which lost 3 bases and 5 bases, there was a span of 5 bases. This CDR3 reads CAISDRDNEQFF. As DNA, the CDR3 is TGTGCCATCAGTGACAGGGACAATGAGCAGTTCTTC.

The rearrangement links TRBV4-1 to TRBJ2-5, with TRBD2 as a possible D gene (5 bases). The germline V and J ends were trimmed by 4 bases and 5 bases, with 17 bases remaining between them. The CDR3 consists of 15 residues. Germline V gene data show CDR1 as MGHRA and CDR2 as YSYEKL. Here the CDR3 reads CASSPTLSPGETQYF. The CDR3 DNA reads as TGCGCCAGCAGCCCAACCCTTTCCCCGGGGGAGACCCAGTACTTC.

The chain carries TRBV6-4 and TRBJ2-2; 9 nucleotides match TRBD2. The CDR3 has 15 residues. CDR1 and CDR2 from the germline V gene are MRHNA and SNTAGT. Trimming removed 6 bases from V and 5 bases from J; junction bases left unmatched: 7. This chain's CDR3 is CASSLLAGWTGELFF. The CDR3 DNA sequence: TGTGCCAGCAGCCTTCTAGCGGGATGGACCGGGGAGCTGTTTTTT.